The T cell receptor (beta chain) described here comes from a study of blood T cell repertoires in COVID-19. About the research overall: Samples taken during acute and convalescent COVID-19 were collected in the United States, Italy and Spain.

Per the original methods: Nucleated cell counts were estimated from reference gene primer amplification. The table came from immunoSEQ multiplex PCR; TCRdb's copy has only in-frame clones and leaves some out. V and J calls and clone size come straight from that table; D and trimming were deduced from the DNA. This sample has around 95,000 clones, with 90% found just once. The CDR3 consists of 16 residues. Between the trimmed V and J ends, which lost 7 bases and 4 bases, there was a span of 22 bases. Germline V gene sequence: CDR1 LNHDA, CDR2 SQIVND (reference sequence). V and J are TRBV19 and TRBJ1-2, with D possibly matching TRBD1 (6 bases). Sequenced input: peripheral blood. This receptor was taken from a man aged 50 to 60 with acute or convalescent COVID-19. CDR3 loop: CASTLVGVRGTYGYTF. In nucleotides, the CDR3 is TGTGCCAGTACCCTCGTAGGCGTCAGGGGAACCTATGGCTACACCTTC.